The 2 T cell receptor beta chains listed next were all sequenced from one sample in a study of blood T cell repertoires in COVID-19. The protocol was immunoSEQ multiplex PCR, while the TCRdb copy is restricted to in-frame clones and leaves out a portion. This sample has 150,000 or so clones; roughly 89% occur once, and the top ten carry 0.55%. Sequenced material: peripheral blood. Receptor source: a man aged 45-65 years with acute or convalescent COVID-19.

This chain joins TRBV10-3 and TRBJ2-7; 9 positions match TRBD1. The CDR3 totals 16 residues. V shed 0 bases, J shed 5 bases, and the junction held 8 bases outside the gene matches. CDR1 and CDR2 from the germline V gene are ENHRY and SYGVKD. The DNA of the CDR3 is TGTGCCATCAGTGAGTCGAAGGACAGGGGATCCAACGAGCAGTACTTC. This codes for CAISESKDRGSNEQYF.

The rearrangement uses TRBV10-1 and TRBJ2-7; no firm D call. Germline assignment: CDR1 WNHNN and CDR2 SYGVQD (reference sequence). The CDR3 totals 13 residues. The germline V and J ends were trimmed by 0 bases and 3 bases, with 6 bases remaining between them. The CDR3 region has the DNA TGCGCCAGCAGTGAGTCTTCTAGCTACGAGCAGTACTTC. This translates into CASSESSSYEQYF.